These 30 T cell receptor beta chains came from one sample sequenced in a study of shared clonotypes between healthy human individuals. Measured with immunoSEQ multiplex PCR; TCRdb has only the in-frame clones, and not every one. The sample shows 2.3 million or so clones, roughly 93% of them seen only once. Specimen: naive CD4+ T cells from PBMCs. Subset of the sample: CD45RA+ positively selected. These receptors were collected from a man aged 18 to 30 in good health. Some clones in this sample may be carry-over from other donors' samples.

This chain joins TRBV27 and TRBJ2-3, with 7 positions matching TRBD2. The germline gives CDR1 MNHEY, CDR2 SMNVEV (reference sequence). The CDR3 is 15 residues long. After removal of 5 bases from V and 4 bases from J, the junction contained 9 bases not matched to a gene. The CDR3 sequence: CASSKTSLPPDTQYF. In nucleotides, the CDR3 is TGTGCCAGCAGTAAGACTAGCCTACCCCCAGATACGCAGTATTTT.

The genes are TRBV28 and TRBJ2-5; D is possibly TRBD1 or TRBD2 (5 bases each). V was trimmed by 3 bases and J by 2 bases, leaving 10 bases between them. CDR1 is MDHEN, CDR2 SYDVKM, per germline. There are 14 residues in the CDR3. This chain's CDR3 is CASSFDGAQETQYF. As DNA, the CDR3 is TGTGCCAGCAGTTTTGACGGGGCACAAGAGACCCAGTACTTC.

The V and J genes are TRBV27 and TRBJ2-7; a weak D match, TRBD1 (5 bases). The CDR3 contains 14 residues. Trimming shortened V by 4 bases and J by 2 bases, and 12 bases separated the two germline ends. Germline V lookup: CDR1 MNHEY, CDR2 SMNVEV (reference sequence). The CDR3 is CASSSAGWTYEQYF. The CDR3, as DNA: TGTGCCAGCAGTTCGGCAGGGTGGACCTACGAGCAGTACTTC.

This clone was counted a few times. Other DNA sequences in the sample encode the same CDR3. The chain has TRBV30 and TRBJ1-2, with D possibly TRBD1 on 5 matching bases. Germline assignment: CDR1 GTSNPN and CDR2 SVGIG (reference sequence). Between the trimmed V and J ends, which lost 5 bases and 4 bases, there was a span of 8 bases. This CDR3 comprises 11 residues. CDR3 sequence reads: CAWDRGYGYTF. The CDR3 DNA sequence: TGTGCCTGGGATAGGGGCTATGGCTACACCTTC.

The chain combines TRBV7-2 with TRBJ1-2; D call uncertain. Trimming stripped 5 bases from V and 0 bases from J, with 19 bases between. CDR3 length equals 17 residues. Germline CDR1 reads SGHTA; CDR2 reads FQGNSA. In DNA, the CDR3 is TGTGCCAGCAGCCCCGCCCCCGCCGGGTCGACTAACTATGGCTACACCTTC. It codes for CASSPAPAGSTNYGYTF.

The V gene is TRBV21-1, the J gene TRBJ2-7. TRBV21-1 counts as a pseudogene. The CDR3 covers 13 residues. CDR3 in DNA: TGTGCCAGCAGCATCGGGACCGCTCGCGAGCAGTACTTC. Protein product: CASSIGTAREQYF.

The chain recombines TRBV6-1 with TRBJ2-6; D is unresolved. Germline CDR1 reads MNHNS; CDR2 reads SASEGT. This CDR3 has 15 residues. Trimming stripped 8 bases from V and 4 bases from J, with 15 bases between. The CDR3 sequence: CASWLREPGANVLTF. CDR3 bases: TGTGCCAGCTGGCTTAGGGAACCCGGGGCCAACGTCCTGACTTTC.

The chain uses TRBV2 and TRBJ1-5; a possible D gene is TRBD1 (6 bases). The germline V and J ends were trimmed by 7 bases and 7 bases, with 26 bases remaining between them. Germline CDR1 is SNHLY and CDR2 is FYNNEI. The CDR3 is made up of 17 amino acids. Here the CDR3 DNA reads TGTGCCAGCATGAGGGGGGGGCAGGGCCCGGCAGGGCAGCCCCAGCATTTT. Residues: CASMRGGQGPAGQPQHF.

The CDR3 DNA sequence: TGTGCCAGCAGAATCCTCCGGGACAGGGGGCATGGCTACACCTTC. This sequence encodes CASRILRDRGHGYTF. The chain recombines TRBV28 with TRBJ1-2; 12 bases align to TRBD1. CDR3 length: 15 residues. V was pared by 6 bases and J by 6 bases, with 8 bases of the junction left unmatched. Germline CDR1 MDHEN, CDR2 SYDVKM.

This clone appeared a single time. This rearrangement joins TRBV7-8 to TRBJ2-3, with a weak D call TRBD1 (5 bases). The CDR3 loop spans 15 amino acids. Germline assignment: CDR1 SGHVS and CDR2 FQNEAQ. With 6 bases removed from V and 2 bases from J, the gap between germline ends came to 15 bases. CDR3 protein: CASRPLGRATDTQYF. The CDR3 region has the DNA TGTGCCAGCAGACCACTGGGCAGGGCCACAGATACGCAGTATTTT. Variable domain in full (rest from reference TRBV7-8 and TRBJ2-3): GAGVSQSPRYKVAKRGQDVALRCDPISGHVSLFWYQQALGQGPEFLTYFQNEAQLDKSGLPSDRFFAERPEGSVSTLKIQRTQQEDSAVYLCASRPLGRATDTQYFGPGTRLTVL.

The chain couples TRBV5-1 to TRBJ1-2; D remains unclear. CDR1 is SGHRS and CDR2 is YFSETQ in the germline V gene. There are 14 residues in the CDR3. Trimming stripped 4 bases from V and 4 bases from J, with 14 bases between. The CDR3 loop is CASSKDGDSYGYTF. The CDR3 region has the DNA TGCGCCAGCAGCAAGGACGGAGACTCCTATGGCTACACCTTC.

The CDR3 nucleotides read TGTGCCAGCAGTGAAGCGCGGACAGCGGGCTACACCTTC. This encodes CASSEARTAGYTF. This chain links TRBV6-1 with TRBJ1-2; the D gene is possibly TRBD1 (6 bases). The length of the CDR3 is 13 residues. Trimming pared 0 bases from V and 8 bases from J, leaving 10 bases between. Germline assignment: CDR1 MNHNS and CDR2 SASEGT.

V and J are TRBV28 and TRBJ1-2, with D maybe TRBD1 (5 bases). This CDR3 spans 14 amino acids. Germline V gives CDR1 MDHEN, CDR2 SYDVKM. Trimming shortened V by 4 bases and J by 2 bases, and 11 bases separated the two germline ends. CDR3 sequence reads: CASSYSGENYGYTF. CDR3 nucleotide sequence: TGTGCCAGCAGTTACTCGGGGGAAAACTATGGCTACACCTTC.

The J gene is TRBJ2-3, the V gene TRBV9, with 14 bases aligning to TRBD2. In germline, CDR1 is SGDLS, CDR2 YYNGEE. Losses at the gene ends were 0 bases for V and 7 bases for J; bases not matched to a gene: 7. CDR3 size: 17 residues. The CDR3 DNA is TGTGCCAGCAGCGTAGAGGCGGGGACTAGCGGGAGTTATACGCAGTATTTT. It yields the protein CASSVEAGTSGSYTQYF.

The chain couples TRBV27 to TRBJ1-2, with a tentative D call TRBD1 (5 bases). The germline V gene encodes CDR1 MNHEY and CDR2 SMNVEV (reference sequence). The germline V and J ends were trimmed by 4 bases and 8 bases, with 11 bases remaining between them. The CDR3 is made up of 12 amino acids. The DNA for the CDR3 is TGTGCCAGCAGTTCCACAGGCGCGGGCTACACCTTC. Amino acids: CASSSTGAGYTF.

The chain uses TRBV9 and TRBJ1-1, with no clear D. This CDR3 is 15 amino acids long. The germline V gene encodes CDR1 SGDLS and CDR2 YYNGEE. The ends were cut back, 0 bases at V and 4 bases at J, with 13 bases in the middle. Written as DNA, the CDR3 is TGTGCCAGCAGCGTAGAAGGGTTGGGAAGCACTGAAGCTTTCTTT. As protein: CASSVEGLGSTEAFF.

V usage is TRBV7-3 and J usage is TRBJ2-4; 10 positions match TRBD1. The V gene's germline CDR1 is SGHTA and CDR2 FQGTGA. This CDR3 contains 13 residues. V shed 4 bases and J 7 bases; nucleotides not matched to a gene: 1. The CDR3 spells CASSSDRGNIQYF. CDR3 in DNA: TGTGCCAGCAGCTCGGACAGGGGGAACATTCAGTACTTC.

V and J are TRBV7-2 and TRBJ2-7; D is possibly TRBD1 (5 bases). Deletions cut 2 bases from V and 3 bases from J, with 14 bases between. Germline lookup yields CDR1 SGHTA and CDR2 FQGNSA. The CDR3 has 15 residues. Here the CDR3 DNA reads TGTGCCAGCAGCTTATGGGGCGTCGGAAACTACGAGCAGTACTTC. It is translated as CASSLWGVGNYEQYF.

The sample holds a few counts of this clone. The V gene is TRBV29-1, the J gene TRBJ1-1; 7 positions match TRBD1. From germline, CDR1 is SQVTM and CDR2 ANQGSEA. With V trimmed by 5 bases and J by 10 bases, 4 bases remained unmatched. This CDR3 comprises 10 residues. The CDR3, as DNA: TGCAGCGTTTTTACAGGGGTAGCTTTCTTT. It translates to CSVFTGVAFF.

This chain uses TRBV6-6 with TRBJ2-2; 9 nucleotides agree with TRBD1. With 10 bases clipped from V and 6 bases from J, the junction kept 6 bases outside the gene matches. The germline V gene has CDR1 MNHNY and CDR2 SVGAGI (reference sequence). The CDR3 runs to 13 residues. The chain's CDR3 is CATGTGQSGELFF. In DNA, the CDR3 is TGTGCCACCGGGACAGGGCAGTCCGGGGAGCTGTTTTTT.

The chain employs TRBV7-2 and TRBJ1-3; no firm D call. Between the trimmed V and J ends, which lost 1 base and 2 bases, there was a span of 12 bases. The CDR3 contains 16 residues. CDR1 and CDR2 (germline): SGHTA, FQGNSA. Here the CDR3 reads CASSLGPSSAGNTIYF. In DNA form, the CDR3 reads TGTGCCAGCAGCTTAGGCCCGTCTTCCGCTGGAAACACCATATATTTT.

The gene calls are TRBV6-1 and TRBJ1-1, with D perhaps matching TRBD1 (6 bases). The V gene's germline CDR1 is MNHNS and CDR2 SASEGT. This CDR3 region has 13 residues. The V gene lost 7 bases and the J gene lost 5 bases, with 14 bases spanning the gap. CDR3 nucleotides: TGTGCCAGCAATAACGGGGGGCTGACTGAAGCTTTCTTT. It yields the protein CASNNGGLTEAFF.

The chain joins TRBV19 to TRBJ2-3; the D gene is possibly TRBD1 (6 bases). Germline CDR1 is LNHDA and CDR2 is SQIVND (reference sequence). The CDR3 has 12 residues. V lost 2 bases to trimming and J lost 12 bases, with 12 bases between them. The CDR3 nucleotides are TGTGCCAGTAGTATAAGGACAGAGAGACAGTATTTT. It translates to CASSIRTERQYF.

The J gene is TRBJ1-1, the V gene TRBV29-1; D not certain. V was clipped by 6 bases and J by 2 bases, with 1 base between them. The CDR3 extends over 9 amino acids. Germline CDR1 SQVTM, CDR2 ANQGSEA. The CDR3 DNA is TGCAGCGTAAACACTGAAGCTTTCTTT. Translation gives CSVNTEAFF.

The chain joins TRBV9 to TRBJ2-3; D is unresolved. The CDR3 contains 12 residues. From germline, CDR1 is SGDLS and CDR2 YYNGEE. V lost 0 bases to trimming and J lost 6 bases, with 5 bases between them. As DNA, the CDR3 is TGTGCCAGCAGCGTAGTCTGGGATACGCAGTATTTT. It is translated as CASSVVWDTQYF.

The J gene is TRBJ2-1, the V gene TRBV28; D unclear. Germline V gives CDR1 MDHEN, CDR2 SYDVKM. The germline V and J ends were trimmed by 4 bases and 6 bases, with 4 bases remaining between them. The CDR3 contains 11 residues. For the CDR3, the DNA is TGTGCCAGCAGTTCATTCAATGAGCAGTTCTTC. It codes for CASSSFNEQFF.

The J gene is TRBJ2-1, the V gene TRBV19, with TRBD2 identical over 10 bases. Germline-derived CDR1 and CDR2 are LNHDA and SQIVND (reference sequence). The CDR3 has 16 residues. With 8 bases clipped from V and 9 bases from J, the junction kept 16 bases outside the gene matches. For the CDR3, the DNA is TGTGCCAGTTCCATAAAGGCTAGCGGGAGTACGACTGAGCAGTTCTTC. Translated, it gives CASSIKASGSTTEQFF.

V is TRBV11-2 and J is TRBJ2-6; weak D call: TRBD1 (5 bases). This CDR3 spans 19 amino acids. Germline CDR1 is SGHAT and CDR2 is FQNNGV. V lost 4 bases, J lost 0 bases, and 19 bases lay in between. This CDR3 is CASSSRAHRISSGANVLTF. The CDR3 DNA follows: TGTGCCAGCAGCTCCAGGGCCCACAGGATAAGCTCTGGGGCCAACGTCCTGACTTTC.

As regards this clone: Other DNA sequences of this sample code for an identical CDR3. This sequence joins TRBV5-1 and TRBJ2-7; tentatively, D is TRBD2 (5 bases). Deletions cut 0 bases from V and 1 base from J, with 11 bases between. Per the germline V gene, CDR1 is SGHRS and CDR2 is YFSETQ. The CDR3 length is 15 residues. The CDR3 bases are TGCGCCAGCAGCTTGGGGACTTCCGAATCCTACGAGCAGTACTTC. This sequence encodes CASSLGTSESYEQYF.

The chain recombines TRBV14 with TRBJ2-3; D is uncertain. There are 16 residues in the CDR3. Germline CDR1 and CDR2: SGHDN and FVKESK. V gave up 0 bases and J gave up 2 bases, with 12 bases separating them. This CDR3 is CASSQDNRRPTDTQYF. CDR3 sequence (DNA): TGTGCCAGCAGCCAAGATAACAGAAGACCCACAGATACGCAGTATTTT.